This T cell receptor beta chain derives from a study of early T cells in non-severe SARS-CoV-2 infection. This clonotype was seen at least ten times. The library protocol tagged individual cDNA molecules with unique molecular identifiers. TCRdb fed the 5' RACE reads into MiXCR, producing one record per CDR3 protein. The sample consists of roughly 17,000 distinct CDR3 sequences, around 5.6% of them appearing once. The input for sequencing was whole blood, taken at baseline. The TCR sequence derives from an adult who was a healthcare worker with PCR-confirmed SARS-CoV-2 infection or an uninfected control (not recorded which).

CDR3 region: CASSLMAQETQYF. DNA of the CDR3: TGTGCCAGCAGCTTAATGGCCCAAGAGACCCAGTACTTC. V and J are TRBV7-3 and TRBJ2-5; D is uncertain. There are 13 residues in the CDR3. Looked up from germline, CDR1 is SGHTA and CDR2 is FQGTGA. The V gene lost 1 base and the J gene lost 1 base, with 4 bases spanning the gap.